The sample holds many counts of the clone carrying this TCR beta chain. Its matching antigen is unknown. The sample originates from a study of human T cells and chemical hapten exposure. Study-wide results and limits: Versus controls, significantly more large CDR3 similarity clusters arose from expanded TCRs. Sensitization with DPC brought no change to TCRs above 1 in 1000 in frequency.

Time point meaning: patch test 1, 2 weeks after DPC sensitization. The treatment was: therapeutic diphenylcyclopropenone sensitization with weekly scalp DPC. Total RNA was isolated from whole blood that had not been fractionated. Attachment of unique molecular identifiers to individual cDNA molecules was performed in the library. TCRdb analysed the RACE reads with MiXCR anew, one entry per CDR3 protein. The data contain about 56,000 distinct CDR3 sequences, about 9.3% of them singletons. The V gene's germline CDR1 is DFQATT and CDR2 SNEGSKA (reference sequence). V was pared by 1 base and J by 8 bases, with 14 bases between. This CDR3 has 14 amino acids.

The rearrangement joins TRBV20-1 to TRBJ1-4; no definite D call. The TCR comes from a middle-aged woman with alopecia areata. Some clones in this sample may be carry-over from other donors' samples. Sequences were derived from whole blood, sampled in connection with sensitization to the hapten diphenylcyclopropenone (DPC). CDR3 in DNA: TGCAGTGCTAGAGGGGATGTCCTAGGGGAAAAACTGTTTTTT. Translation gives CSARGDVLGEKLFF.